The present entry profiles one TCR beta chain with its context. This specimen comes from a study of blood T cell repertoires in COVID-19. Libraries were prepared by immunoSEQ multiplex PCR; TCRdb keeps only in-frame clonotypes and omits some of them. The sample consists of 200,000 to 250,000 clones, 70% to 90% of them appearing once. Germline CDR1 and CDR2: SGHDN and FVKESK. The ends were cut back, 5 bases at V and 3 bases at J, with 11 bases in the middle. The CDR3 covers 14 residues. Sequencing was done on a sample of PBMCs or T cells enriched from blood (not recorded which). The chain has TRBV14 and TRBJ1-3; D not resolved. The origin of this receptor is a man between 25 and 39 years old who had recovered from COVID-19. The CDR3 loop reads CASSSYPSGNTIYF. DNA for the CDR3: TGTGCCAGCAGCTCTTACCCCAGTGGAAACACCATATATTTT.